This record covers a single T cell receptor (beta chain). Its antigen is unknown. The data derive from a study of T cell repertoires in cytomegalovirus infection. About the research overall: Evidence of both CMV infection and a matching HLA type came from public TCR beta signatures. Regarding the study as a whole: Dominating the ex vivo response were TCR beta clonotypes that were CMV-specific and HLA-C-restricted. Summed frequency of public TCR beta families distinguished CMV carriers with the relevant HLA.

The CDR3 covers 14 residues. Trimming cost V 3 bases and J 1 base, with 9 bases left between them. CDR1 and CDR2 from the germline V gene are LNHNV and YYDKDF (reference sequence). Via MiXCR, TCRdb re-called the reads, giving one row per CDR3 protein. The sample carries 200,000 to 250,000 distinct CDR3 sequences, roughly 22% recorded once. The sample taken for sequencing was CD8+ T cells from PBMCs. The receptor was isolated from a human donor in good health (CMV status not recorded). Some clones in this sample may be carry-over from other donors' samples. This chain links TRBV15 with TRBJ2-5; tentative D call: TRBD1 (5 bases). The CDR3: CATSSDSAQETQYF. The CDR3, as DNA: TGTGCCACCAGCAGCGACAGTGCCCAAGAGACCCAGTACTTC.